The T cell receptor beta chain under discussion was sequenced for a study of T cells after yellow fever vaccination. Study information: SMART-Seq v4 Ultra Low Input prepared libraries from low-cell fractions.

This CDR3 spans 15 amino acids. Trimming removed 4 bases from V and 10 bases from J; junction bases left unmatched: 10. This clonotype showed up just a few times. Via MiXCR, TCRdb re-called the 5' RACE reads, giving one row per CDR3 protein. The data hold about 300,000 distinct CDR3 sequences, with 3% to 4.5% observed a single time. This sequence joins TRBV12-3 or TRBV12-4 and TRBJ1-6; TRBD1 agrees at 7 bases. Sequenced here: PBMCs, sampled 5 days after the yellow fever booster vaccination. The receptor was isolated from a man between 18 and 35 years old who received the YFV17D yellow fever vaccine. In DNA form, the CDR3 reads TGTGCCAGCAGTTCTCACAGGGGAGGAGGGTCACCCCTCCACTTT. Its protein product is CASSSHRGGGSPLHF.